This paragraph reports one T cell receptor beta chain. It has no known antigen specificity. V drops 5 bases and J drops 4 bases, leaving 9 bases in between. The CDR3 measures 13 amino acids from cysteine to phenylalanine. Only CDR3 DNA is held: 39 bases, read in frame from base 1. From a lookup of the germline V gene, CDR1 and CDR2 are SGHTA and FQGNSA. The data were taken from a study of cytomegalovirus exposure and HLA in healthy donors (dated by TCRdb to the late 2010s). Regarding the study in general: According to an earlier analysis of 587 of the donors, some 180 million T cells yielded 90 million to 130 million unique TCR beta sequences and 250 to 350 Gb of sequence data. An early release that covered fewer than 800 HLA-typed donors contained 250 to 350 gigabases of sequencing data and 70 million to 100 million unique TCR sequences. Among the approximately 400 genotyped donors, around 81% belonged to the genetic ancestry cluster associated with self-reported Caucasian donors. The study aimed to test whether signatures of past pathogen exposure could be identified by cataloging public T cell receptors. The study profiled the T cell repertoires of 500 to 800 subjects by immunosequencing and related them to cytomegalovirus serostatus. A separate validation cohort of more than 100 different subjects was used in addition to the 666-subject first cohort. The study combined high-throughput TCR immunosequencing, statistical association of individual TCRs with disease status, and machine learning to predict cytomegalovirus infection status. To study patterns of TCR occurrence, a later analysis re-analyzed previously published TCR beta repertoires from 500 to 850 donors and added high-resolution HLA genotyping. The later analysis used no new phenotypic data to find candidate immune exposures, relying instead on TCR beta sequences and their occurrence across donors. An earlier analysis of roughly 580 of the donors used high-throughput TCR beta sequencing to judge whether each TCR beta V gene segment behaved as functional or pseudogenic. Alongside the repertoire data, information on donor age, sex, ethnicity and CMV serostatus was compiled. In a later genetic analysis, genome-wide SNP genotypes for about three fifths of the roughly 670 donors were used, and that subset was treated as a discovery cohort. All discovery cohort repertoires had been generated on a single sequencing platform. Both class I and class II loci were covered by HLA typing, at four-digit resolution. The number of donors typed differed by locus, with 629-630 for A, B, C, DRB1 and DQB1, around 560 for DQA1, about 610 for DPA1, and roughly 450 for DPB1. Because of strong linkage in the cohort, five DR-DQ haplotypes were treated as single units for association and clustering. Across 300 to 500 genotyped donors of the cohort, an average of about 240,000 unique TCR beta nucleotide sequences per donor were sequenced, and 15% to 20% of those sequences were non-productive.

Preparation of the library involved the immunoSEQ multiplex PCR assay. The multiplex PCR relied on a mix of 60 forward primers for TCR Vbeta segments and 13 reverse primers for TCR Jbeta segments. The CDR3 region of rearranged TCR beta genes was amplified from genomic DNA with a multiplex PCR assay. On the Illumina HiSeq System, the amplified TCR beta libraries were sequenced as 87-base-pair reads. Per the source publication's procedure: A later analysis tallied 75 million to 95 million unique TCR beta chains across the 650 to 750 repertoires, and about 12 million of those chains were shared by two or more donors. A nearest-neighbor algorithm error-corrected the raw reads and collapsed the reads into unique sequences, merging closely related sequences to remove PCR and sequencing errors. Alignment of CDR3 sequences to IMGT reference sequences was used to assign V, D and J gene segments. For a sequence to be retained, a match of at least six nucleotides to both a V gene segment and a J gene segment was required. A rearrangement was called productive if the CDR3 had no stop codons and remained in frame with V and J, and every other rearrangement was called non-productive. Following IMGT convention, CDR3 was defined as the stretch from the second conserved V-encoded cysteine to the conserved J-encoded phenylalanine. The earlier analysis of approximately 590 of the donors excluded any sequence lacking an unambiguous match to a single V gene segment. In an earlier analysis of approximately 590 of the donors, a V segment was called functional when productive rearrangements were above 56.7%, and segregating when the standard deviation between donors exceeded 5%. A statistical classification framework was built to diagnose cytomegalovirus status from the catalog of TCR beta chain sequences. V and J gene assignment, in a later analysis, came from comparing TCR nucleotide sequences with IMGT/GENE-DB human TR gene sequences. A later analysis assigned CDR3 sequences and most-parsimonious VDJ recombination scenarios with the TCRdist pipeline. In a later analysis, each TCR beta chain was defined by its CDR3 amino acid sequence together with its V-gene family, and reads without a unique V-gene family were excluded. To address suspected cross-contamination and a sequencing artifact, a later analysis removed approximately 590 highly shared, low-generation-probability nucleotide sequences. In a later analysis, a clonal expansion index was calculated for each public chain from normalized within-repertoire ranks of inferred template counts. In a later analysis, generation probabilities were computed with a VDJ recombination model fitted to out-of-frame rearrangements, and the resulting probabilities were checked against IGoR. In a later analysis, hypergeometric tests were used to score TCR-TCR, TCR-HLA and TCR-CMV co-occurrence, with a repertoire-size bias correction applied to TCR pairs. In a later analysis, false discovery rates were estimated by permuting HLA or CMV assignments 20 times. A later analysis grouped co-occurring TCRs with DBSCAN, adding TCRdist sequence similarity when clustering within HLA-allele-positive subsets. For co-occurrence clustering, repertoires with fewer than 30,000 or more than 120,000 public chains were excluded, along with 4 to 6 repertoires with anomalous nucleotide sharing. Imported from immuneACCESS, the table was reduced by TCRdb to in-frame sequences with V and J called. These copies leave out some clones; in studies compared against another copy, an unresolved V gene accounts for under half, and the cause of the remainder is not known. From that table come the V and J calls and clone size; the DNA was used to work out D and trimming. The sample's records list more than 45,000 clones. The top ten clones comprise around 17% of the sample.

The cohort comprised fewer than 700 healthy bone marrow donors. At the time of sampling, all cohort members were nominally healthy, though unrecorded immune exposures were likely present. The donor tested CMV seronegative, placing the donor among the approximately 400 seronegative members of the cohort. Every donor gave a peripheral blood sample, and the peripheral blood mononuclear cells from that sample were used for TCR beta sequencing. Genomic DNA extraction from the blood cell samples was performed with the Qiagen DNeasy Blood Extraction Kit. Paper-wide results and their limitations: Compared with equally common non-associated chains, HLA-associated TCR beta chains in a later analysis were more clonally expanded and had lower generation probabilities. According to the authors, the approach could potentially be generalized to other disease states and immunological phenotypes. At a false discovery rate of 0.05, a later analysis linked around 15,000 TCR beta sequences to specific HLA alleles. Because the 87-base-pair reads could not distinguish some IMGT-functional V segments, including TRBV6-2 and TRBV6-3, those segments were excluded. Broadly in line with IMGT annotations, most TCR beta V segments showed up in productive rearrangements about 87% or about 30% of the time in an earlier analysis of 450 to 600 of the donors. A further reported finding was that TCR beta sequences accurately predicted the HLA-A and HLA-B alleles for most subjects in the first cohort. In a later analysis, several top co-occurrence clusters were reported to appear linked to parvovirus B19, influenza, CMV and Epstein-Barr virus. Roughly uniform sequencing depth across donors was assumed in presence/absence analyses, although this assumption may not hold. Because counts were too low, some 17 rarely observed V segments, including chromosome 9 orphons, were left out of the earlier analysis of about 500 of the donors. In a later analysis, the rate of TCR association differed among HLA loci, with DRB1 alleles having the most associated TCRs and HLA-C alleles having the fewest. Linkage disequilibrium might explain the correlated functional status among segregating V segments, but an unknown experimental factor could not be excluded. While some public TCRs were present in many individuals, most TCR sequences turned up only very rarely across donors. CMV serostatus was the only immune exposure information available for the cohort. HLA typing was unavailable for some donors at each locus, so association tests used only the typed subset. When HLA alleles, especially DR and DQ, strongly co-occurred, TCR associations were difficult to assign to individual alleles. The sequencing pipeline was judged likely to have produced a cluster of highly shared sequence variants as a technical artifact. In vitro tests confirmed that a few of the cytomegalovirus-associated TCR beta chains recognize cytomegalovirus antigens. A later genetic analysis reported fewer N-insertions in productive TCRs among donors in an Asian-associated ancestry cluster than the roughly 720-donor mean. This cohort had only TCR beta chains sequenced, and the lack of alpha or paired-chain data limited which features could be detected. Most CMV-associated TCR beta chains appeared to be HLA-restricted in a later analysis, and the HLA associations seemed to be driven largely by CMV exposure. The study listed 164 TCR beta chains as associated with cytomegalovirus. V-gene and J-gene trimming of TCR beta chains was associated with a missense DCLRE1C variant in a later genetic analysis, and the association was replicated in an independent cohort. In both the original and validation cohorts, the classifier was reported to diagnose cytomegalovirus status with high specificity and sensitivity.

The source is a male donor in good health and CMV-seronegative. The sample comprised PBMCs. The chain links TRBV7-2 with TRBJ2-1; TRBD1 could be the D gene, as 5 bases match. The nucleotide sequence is TGTGCCAGCAGCCAGCAGGGATACAATGAGCAGTTCTTC. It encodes CASSQQGYNEQFF.